This TCR beta chain was profiled in a study of cytomegalovirus exposure and HLA in healthy donors (dated by TCRdb to about 2017). Some background on the complete study: In an earlier analysis of some 550 of the donors, around 300 Gb of sequence data and roughly 100 million unique TCR beta sequences from about 190 million T cells were reported. About 330 gigabases of sequencing data and approximately 91 million unique TCR sequences made up an early release that covered over 550 HLA-typed donors. Of the roughly 390 genotyped donors, 81% fell in the genetic ancestry cluster associated with self-reported Caucasian donors. The study aimed to test whether cataloging public T cell receptors could reveal signatures of past pathogen exposure. The study profiled the T cell repertoires of 500 to 800 subjects by immunosequencing and related them to cytomegalovirus serostatus. Besides the first cohort of approximately 670 subjects, a separate validation cohort made up of 120 different subjects was used. High-throughput TCR immunosequencing, statistical association of individual TCRs with disease status, and machine learning were combined to predict cytomegalovirus infection status. A later analysis re-examined previously published TCR beta repertoires from more than 550 donors and added high-resolution HLA genotyping to investigate patterns of TCR occurrence. Rather than drawing on any new phenotypic data, the later analysis identified candidate immune exposures from TCR beta sequences and the way those sequences occurred across donors. An earlier analysis of approximately 580 of the donors used high-throughput TCR beta sequencing to judge whether each TCR beta V gene segment behaved as functional or pseudogenic. Donor age, sex, ethnicity and CMV serostatus were compiled alongside the repertoire data. Genome-wide SNP genotypes for about three fifths of the 666 donors were used in a later genetic analysis, which treated that subset as a discovery cohort. All discovery cohort repertoires had been generated using a single sequencing platform. HLA typing covered class I and class II loci at four-digit resolution. The number of typed donors differed by locus: roughly 629-640 for A, B, C, DRB1 and DQB1; 500 to 550 for DQA1; 606 for DPA1; and 450 to 480 for DPB1. Four to six DR-DQ haplotypes were handled as single units for association and clustering, since linkage in the cohort was strong. Among 300 to 450 genotyped donors of the cohort, an average of approximately 230,000 unique TCR beta nucleotide sequences were sequenced per donor, approximately 20% of them non-productive.

The cohort was made up of 666 healthy bone marrow donors. At the time of sampling, all cohort members were nominally healthy, though unrecorded immune exposures were likely present. The donor was CMV seropositive and was included in the group of 270 or so seropositive cohort members. A peripheral blood sample was collected from each donor, and TCR beta sequencing was performed on peripheral blood mononuclear cells. The Qiagen DNeasy Blood Extraction Kit was used to extract genomic DNA from the blood cell samples. In the case of this clone: The antigen it recognizes is unknown. Per-base qualities were not stored, and no clone one base away is much larger.

Looking up the germline V gene yields CDR1 MDHEN and CDR2 SYDVKM. Between the V and J ends, shortened by 10 bases and 8 bases respectively, the junction contains 20 bases. The CDR3, cysteine through phenylalanine, is 14 amino acids long. Just CDR3 DNA is preserved here, 42 bases in frame from base 1. Library method: the immunoSEQ multiplex PCR assay. The multiplex PCR relied on a mix of 60 forward primers for TCR Vbeta segments and 13 reverse primers for TCR Jbeta segments. A multiplex PCR assay on genomic DNA amplified the CDR3 region of rearranged TCR beta genes. Amplified TCR beta libraries were sequenced as 87-base-pair reads on the Illumina HiSeq System. The published analysis was carried out like this. A later analysis tallied roughly 80 million unique TCR beta chains across the 666 repertoires, and approximately 11 million of those chains were shared by two or more donors. Raw reads were error-corrected and collapsed into unique sequences by a nearest-neighbor algorithm in which closely related sequences were merged to remove PCR and sequencing errors. Alignment of CDR3 sequences to IMGT reference sequences was used to assign V, D and J gene segments. For a sequence to be retained, a match of at least six nucleotides was required to both a V gene segment and a J gene segment. Rearrangements were called productive when the CDR3 lacked stop codons and stayed in frame with V and J; all others were non-productive. Following IMGT convention, CDR3 was defined as the stretch from the second conserved V-encoded cysteine up to the conserved J-encoded phenylalanine. The earlier analysis of about 530 of the donors excluded any sequence lacking an unambiguous match to a single V gene segment. In an earlier analysis of approximately 590 of the donors, a V segment was called functional when productive rearrangements were above 56.7%, and segregating when the standard deviation between donors exceeded 5%. A statistical classification framework was built for diagnosing cytomegalovirus status from the catalog of TCR beta chain sequences. V and J gene assignment, in a later analysis, came from comparing TCR nucleotide sequences with IMGT/GENE-DB human TR gene sequences. A later analysis assigned CDR3 sequences and most-parsimonious VDJ recombination scenarios with the TCRdist pipeline. In a later analysis, each TCR beta chain was defined by its CDR3 amino acid sequence together with its V-gene family, and reads lacking a unique V-gene family were excluded. A later analysis removed 592 highly shared, low-generation-probability nucleotide sequences to deal with suspected cross-contamination and a sequencing artifact. For each public chain, a later analysis derived a clonal expansion index from normalized ranks of inferred template counts within each repertoire. In a later analysis, generation probabilities were computed using a VDJ recombination model fitted to out-of-frame rearrangements, and the results were checked against IGoR. A later analysis scored TCR-TCR, TCR-HLA and TCR-CMV co-occurrence with hypergeometric tests, applying a repertoire-size bias correction to TCR pairs. In a later analysis, false discovery rates were estimated by permuting HLA or CMV assignments 20 times. In a later analysis, co-occurring TCRs were grouped using DBSCAN, with TCRdist sequence similarity added in when clustering inside HLA-allele-positive subsets. For co-occurrence clustering, repertoires with fewer than 30,000 or more than 120,000 public chains were excluded, along with roughly 5 repertoires with anomalous nucleotide sharing. TCRdb carries this immuneACCESS record with in-frame sequences only. Its versions omit some clonotypes, under half of them owing to an unresolved V gene in the studies checked, with the rest unexplained. Clone size and V and J calls were adopted from that table, with D and trimming inferred from the DNA. Across this sample there are approximately 150,000 clones, with 80% seen only once. 9.5% to 10% of the sample is taken by the ten largest.

The paper as a whole reports these results and caveats: A cluster of highly shared sequence variants was judged likely to be a technical artifact of the sequencing pipeline. Some IMGT-functional V segments, including TRBV6-2 and TRBV6-3, could not be told apart with the 87-base-pair reads, so those segments were excluded. HLA typing was unavailable for some donors at each locus, so association tests used only the typed subset. In a later analysis, several top co-occurrence clusters were reported to appear linked to parvovirus B19, influenza, CMV and Epstein-Barr virus. A later genetic analysis reported fewer N-insertions in productive TCRs among donors in an Asian-associated ancestry cluster than the roughly 700-donor mean. Across donors, most TCR sequences were observed very rarely, whereas some public TCRs were present in many individuals. In a later analysis, HLA-associated TCR beta chains showed more clonal expansion and lower generation probabilities than non-associated chains that were equally common. In this cohort, only TCR beta chains were sequenced, and detectable features were limited by the absence of alpha or paired-chain data. According to a later analysis, TCR association rates differed among HLA loci, with DRB1 alleles showing the most associated TCRs and HLA-C alleles showing the fewest. In the study, about 150 TCR beta chains were listed as associated with cytomegalovirus. The authors suggested that the approach could potentially be generalized to other disease states and immunological phenotypes. Because counts were too low, 15 to 20 rarely observed V segments, including chromosome 9 orphons, were excluded from the earlier analysis of 587 of the donors. Linkage disequilibrium might explain the correlated functional status among segregating V segments, but an unknown experimental factor could not be ruled out. According to a later analysis, most CMV-associated TCR beta chains appeared to be HLA-restricted, and the HLA associations seemed to be driven largely by CMV exposure. The classifier was reported to diagnose cytomegalovirus status with high specificity and sensitivity in both the original cohort and the validation cohort. CMV serostatus was the only immune exposure information available for the cohort. At a false discovery rate of 0.05, a later analysis linked some 18,000 TCR beta sequences to specific HLA alleles. In a later genetic analysis, a missense DCLRE1C variant was associated with V-gene and J-gene trimming of TCR beta chains, and the association was replicated in an independent cohort. Roughly uniform sequencing depth across donors was assumed in presence/absence analyses, although this assumption may not hold. A few of the identified cytomegalovirus-associated TCR beta chains were confirmed in vitro to be specific for cytomegalovirus antigens. A further reported finding was that TCR beta sequences accurately predicted the HLA-A and HLA-B alleles for most subjects in the first cohort. In an earlier analysis of 587 of the donors, most TCR beta V segments appeared in productive rearrangements about 87% or about 30% of the time, broadly matching IMGT annotations. Strong co-occurrence of HLA alleles, especially DR and DQ, made assigning TCR associations to individual alleles difficult.

This chain joins TRBV28 to TRBJ1-4; the D segment could be TRBD1, given 6 matching bases. The TCR sequence derives from a young man in good health and CMV-seropositive. The sequenced material came from PBMCs. CDR3 loop: CATAVGASEEKLFF. The sequenced DNA is TGTGCCACCGCGGTGGGGGCCTCTGAGGAAAAACTGTTTTTT. With the rest looked up from the reference TRBV28 and TRBJ1-4 genes rather than sequenced, the full variable domain is DVKVTQSSRYLVKRTGEKVFLECVQDMDHENMFWYRQDPGLGLRLIYFSYDVKMKEKGDIPEGYSVSREKKERFSLILESASTNQTSMYLCATAVGASEEKLFFGSGTQLSVL.